The T cell receptor (beta chain) described here comes from a study of response to subunit inactivated influenza vaccine. Points from the study as a whole: With each seasonal influenza vaccination, the authors suggested, few new T cells are recruited.

Worth noting for this clonotype: Its antigen is not identified.

There are 14 residues in the CDR3. Germline V lookup: CDR1 LNHNV, CDR2 YYDKDF (reference sequence). Trimming took off 1 base at V and 5 bases at J, with 8 bases between the two ends. TCRdb called the RT-PCR reads again in MiXCR, with one record for every CDR3 protein. The table shows roughly 700,000 distinct CDR3 sequences, with roughly 14% occurring only once. The rearrangement uses TRBV15 and TRBJ2-2; D possibly corresponds to TRBD1 (6 bases). The input for sequencing was PBMCs from blood, taken less than 15 days before vaccination. The clonotype originates from a man between 50 and 59 years old who received an inactivated influenza vaccine. This CDR3 is CATSRGGRTGELFF. In DNA, the CDR3 is TGTGCCACCAGCAGAGGGGGGCGGACCGGGGAGCTGTTTTTT.